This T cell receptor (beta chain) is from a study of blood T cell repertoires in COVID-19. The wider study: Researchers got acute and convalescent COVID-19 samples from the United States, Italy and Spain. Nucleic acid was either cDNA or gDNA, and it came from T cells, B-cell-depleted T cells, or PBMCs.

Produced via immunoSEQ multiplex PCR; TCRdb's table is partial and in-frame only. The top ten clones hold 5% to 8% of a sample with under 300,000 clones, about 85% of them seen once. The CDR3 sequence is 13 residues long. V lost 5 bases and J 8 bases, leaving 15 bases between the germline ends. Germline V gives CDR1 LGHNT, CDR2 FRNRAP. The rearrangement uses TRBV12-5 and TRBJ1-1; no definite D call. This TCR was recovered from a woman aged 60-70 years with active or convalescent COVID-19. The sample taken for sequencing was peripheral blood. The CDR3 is CASGPWAPREAFF. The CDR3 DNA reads TGTGCTAGTGGTCCCTGGGCCCCCCGAGAAGCTTTCTTT.